The rows below give T cell receptor beta chains drawn from one sample of a study of T cells in placental villitis. Libraries were prepared by immunoSEQ multiplex PCR; TCRdb keeps only in-frame clonotypes and omits some of them. The sample consists of roughly 2,000 clones, under 90% of them appearing once. The sequenced sample consisted of placental tissue containing maternal and fetal cells. These receptors were collected from a human patient with villitis of unknown etiology; the placental T cells may come from both mother and fetus. CDR3s include the opening cysteine and the closing phenylalanine or tryptophan. The order of the fields is V gene, clone size, D gene, J gene, CDR3 DNA, CDR3 protein. The D gene is left open where the match is weak. Rows give clone size only sometimes, using once, few, many, or a class for an expanded clone.

>TRBV27|NA|NA|TRBJ2-5
TGTGCCAGCAGTTTATCGGCCCTCGGATCAGGGGCGGAGAGGACCCAGTACTTC
CASSLSALGSGAERTQYF
>TRBV5-6|few|TRBD1|TRBJ1-5
TGTGCCAGCACCCTTCAGGGGGCGGGAAGCAATCAGCCCCAGCATTTT
CASTLQGAGSNQPQHF
>TRBV29-1|NA|NA|TRBJ2-3
TGCAGCGTTGTGGGCAGGGAAAGCACAGATACGCAGTATTTT
CSVVGRESTDTQYF
>TRBV12-5|NA|NA|TRBJ1-2
TGTGCTAGTGGGTTGGATTTCGACTATGGCTACACCTTC
CASGLDFDYGYTF
>TRBV15|NA|TRBD1|TRBJ2-1
TGTGCCACCAGCAGAAGGTCCGCAGGGGGTTACAATGAGCAGTTCTTC
CATSRRSAGGYNEQFF
>TRBV15|once|NA|TRBJ1-4
TGTGCCACCAGCAGAGATCAGGAAAAACTGTTTTTT
CATSRDQEKLFF
>TRBV2|few|NA|TRBJ2-5
TGTGCCAGCGGGGGGAAGGGGGCAAGAGAGACCCAGTACTTC
CASGGKGARETQYF
>TRBV6-4|NA|NA|TRBJ1-5
TGTGCCACCGTACCTCCATCAAACAGGTATAGCAATCAGCTCCAGCATTTT
CATVPPSNRYSNQLQHF
>TRBV27|NA|NA|TRBJ2-7
TGTGCCAGCAGTTTATCTTTAGGTTCCGGGACCTACGAGCAGTACTTC
CASSLSLGSGTYEQYF
>TRBV6-5|NA|NA|TRBJ1-2
TGTGCCAGCAGCATGACAAATAGAGGTGGCTACACCTTC
CASSMTNRGGYTF
>TRBV11-2|once|NA|TRBJ2-7
TGTGCCACGGCAACCTACGAGCAGTACTTC
CATATYEQYF
>TRBV5-1|once|NA|TRBJ2-1
TGCGCCAGCAGCTGGGACTTCTACAATGAGCAGTTCTTC
CASSWDFYNEQFF
>TRBV2|NA|NA|TRBJ1-1
TGTGCCAGCAGTGAAAACGGACCTCCCGCTGAAGCTTTCTTT
CASSENGPPAEAFF
>TRBV27|NA|TRBD1|TRBJ2-5
TGTGCCAGCAGCTCGCCGGAAACGGGACAGGGGGTGACCCAGTACTTC
CASSSPETGQGVTQYF
>TRBV28|once|TRBD2|TRBJ2-3
TGTGCCAGCAGTCCTTCTCTAGCGGGAGTCTCAGATACGCAGTATTTT
CASSPSLAGVSDTQYF
>TRBV7-9|NA|TRBD1|TRBJ1-5
TGTGCCAGCAGCACAGGGGATCAGCCCCAGCATTTT
CASSTGDQPQHF
>TRBV3-1/TRBV3-2|NA|TRBD1|TRBJ2-3
TGTGCCAGCAGCCAAGTGGCAGGGGGCGATACGCAGTATTTT
CASSQVAGGDTQYF